This paragraph covers one TCR beta chain sequence. Original processing notes: Using reference gene primer amplification, nucleated cell counts were estimated. Assay: immunoSEQ multiplex PCR; the TCRdb copy retains only in-frame clones and omits some. Clonal size and the V and J genes are those of that table, whereas D and trimming came from the DNA. The sample lists about 250,000 clones; approximately 85% were seen once. V trimming: 6 bases; J trimming: 11 bases; junction bases outside the gene matches: 5. The CDR3 loop spans 13 amino acids. The participants were between roughly 18 and 100 years old and came from some 25 US areas. The sample belongs to a study of blood T cell repertoires in COVID-19. The overall study: COVID-19 samples, acute and convalescent, were from the United States, Italy and Spain. Nucleic acid was either cDNA or gDNA, and it came from T cells, B-cell-depleted T cells, or PBMCs.

This sequence joins TRBV12-3 or TRBV12-4 and TRBJ2-3; 13 bases align to TRBD2. This clonotype was obtained from a woman aged 45-65 years with acute COVID-19. The sample was PBMCs or T cells enriched from blood (not recorded which). The CDR3 protein is CASRAGTSGEQYF. The CDR3 DNA follows: TGTGCCAGCAGGGCCGGGACTAGCGGGGAGCAGTATTTT.